The source of this T cell receptor (beta chain) is a study of blood T cell repertoires in COVID-19. Participants reported their clinical history, and cohort assignment relied on those reports. CDR1 LNHDA and CDR2 SQIVND come from the germline V gene (reference sequence). Trimming removed 3 bases at V and 0 bases at J, with 13 bases between. This CDR3 is built from 16 residues. This table comes from immunoSEQ multiplex PCR, and its TCRdb copy is limited to in-frame clones, with some not included. This table has roughly 290,000 clones, around 90% appearing once. The clonotype comes from a woman aged 40-49 years who had recovered from COVID-19. The chain combines TRBV19 with TRBJ2-3, with D tentatively TRBD2 (5 bases). The sequenced sample was PBMCs or T cells enriched from blood (not recorded which). The CDR3 nucleotides read TGTGCCAGTAGTATGTGGGGTGGGGAGAGCACAGATACGCAGTATTTT. Translating gives CASSMWGGESTDTQYF.